Below are 15 T cell receptor beta chains sequenced from a single sample in a study of shared clonotypes between healthy human individuals. Sequencing was performed with immunoSEQ multiplex PCR; in TCRdb, only in-frame clones are kept and a portion is missing. The sample yields roughly 2.1 million clones, around 93% seen once. As defined, naive CD8 cells were CD45RO-negative and positively selected for CCR7, with terminally differentiated effector memory CD45RA+ cells excluded. The sequenced material came from naive CD8+ T cells from PBMCs. The receptors were sampled from a man between 18 and 29 years old in good health. Some clones in this sample may be carry-over from other donors' samples.

The V gene is TRBV5-1, the J gene TRBJ2-7, with 8 bases lining up with TRBD1. Per germline, CDR1 SGHRS and CDR2 YFSETQ. This CDR3 is 17 amino acids long. Losses at the gene ends were 5 bases for V and 1 base for J; bases not matched to a gene: 14. CDR3 sequence: CASSYIKRDRPSYEQYF. The CDR3 DNA reads as TGCGCCAGCAGTTACATTAAACGGGACAGGCCTTCCTACGAGCAGTACTTC. The full variable domain, completed using reference TRBV5-1 and TRBJ2-7, is KAGVTQTPRYLIKTRGQQVTLSCSPISGHRSVSWYQQTPGQGLQFLFEYFSETQRNKGNFPGRFSGRQFSNSRSEMNVSTLELGDSALYLCASSYIKRDRPSYEQYFGPGTRLTVT.

The rearrangement joins TRBV4-1 to TRBJ2-3, with TRBD2 as a possible D gene (6 bases). CDR3 length equals 17 residues. In germline, CDR1 is MGHRA, CDR2 YSYEKL. V was cut by 1 base and J by 0 bases, with 14 bases left in between. This chain's CDR3 is CASSQVGAGPSTDTQYF. The CDR3 region has the DNA TGCGCCAGCAGCCAAGTAGGGGCGGGGCCTAGCACAGATACGCAGTATTTT.

V gene TRBV7-8 combines with J gene TRBJ1-2; possible D gene TRBD1, 5 bases. This CDR3 region has 14 residues. The germline CDR1 and CDR2 sequences are SGHVS and FQNEAQ. The V and J ends lost 4 bases and 4 bases respectively, with 13 bases between them. The chain's CDR3 is CASSSLGTRYGYTF. The CDR3, as DNA: TGTGCCAGCAGCTCCCTGGGGACGCGCTATGGCTACACCTTC.

The chain couples TRBV27 to TRBJ1-1, with a weak D call TRBD1 (5 bases). The CDR3 is 14 amino acids. Trimming removed 5 bases from V and 11 bases from J, with 21 bases in between. Germline V gene sequence: CDR1 MNHEY, CDR2 SMNVEV (reference sequence). In DNA, the CDR3 is TGTGCCAGCAGTCCCGTTGGGGGGAAGTTGGGTGCTTTCTTT. Residues: CASSPVGGKLGAFF.

The V call is TRBV4-1, the J call TRBJ2-1; 9 bases map to TRBD1. The CDR3 is 15 residues long. J was trimmed by 7 bases and V by 4 bases; bases with no gene match: 8. Germline CDR1 MGHRA, CDR2 YSYEKL. This CDR3 is CASSLLQGAGNEQFF. For the CDR3, the DNA is TGCGCCAGCAGCCTACTACAGGGGGCGGGAAATGAGCAGTTCTTC.

The chain joins TRBV28 to TRBJ2-5; D is perhaps TRBD2 (6 bases). The length of the CDR3 is 17 residues. Trimming left V 2 bases short and J 0 bases short, with 16 bases between. The V gene's germline CDR1 is MDHEN and CDR2 SYDVKM. The chain's CDR3 is CASSLRAGRIYQETQYF. CDR3 sequence (DNA): TGTGCCAGCAGTTTAAGGGCGGGACGCATATACCAAGAGACCCAGTACTTC.

This clone was seen once. The gene calls are TRBV5-1 and TRBJ2-7; 8 bases agree with TRBD1. The CDR3 covers 16 residues. V shed 0 bases, J shed 3 bases, and the junction held 8 bases outside the gene matches. CDR1 and CDR2 (germline): SGHRS, YFSETQ. The CDR3 here is CASSLDPGQGNYEQYF. As DNA, the CDR3 is TGCGCCAGCAGCTTGGACCCTGGACAGGGTAACTACGAGCAGTACTTC.

The chain couples TRBV6-1 to TRBJ1-4; D remains ambiguous. V lost 2 bases and J lost 0, with 7 bases in between. Germline CDR1 is MNHNS and CDR2 is SASEGT. The CDR3 sequence is 15 residues long. CDR3 DNA: TGTGCCAGCAGTGAATACCCTGCAACTAATGAAAAACTGTTTTTT. It is translated as CASSEYPATNEKLFF.

The chain has TRBV28 and TRBJ1-5, with a weak D call TRBD1 (6 bases). In germline, CDR1 is MDHEN, CDR2 SYDVKM. The V end lost 3 bases, the J end lost 0 bases, and 18 bases lay between the germline ends. The CDR3 contains 18 residues. CDR3 nucleotides: TGTGCCAGCAGTTTTGCGGGGGGCCCAGCGTATAGCAATCAGCCCCAGCATTTT. It is translated as CASSFAGGPAYSNQPQHF.

The chain uses TRBV9 and TRBJ2-7; 14 bases fit TRBD2. The CDR3 extends over 14 amino acids. Germline assignment: CDR1 SGDLS and CDR2 YYNGEE. J gave up 9 bases and V 3 bases, and 5 bases lay outside the gene matches. The CDR3 is CASSGGLAGGVQYF. The CDR3 nucleotides read TGTGCCAGCAGCGGTGGACTAGCGGGAGGAGTGCAGTACTTC.

V gene TRBV13 combines with J gene TRBJ1-1; D is unclear. The V and J ends lost 5 bases and 0 bases respectively, with 4 bases between them. The CDR3 loop spans 12 amino acids. Germline V gene data show CDR1 as PRHDT and CDR2 as FYEKMQ (reference sequence). The CDR3 loop is CASSAMNTEAFF. CDR3 DNA sequence: TGTGCCAGCAGCGCTATGAACACTGAAGCTTTCTTT.

V usage is TRBV29-1 and J usage is TRBJ1-2, with 8 bases aligning to TRBD1. The CDR3 runs to 13 residues. Germline CDR1 and CDR2: SQVTM and ANQGSEA. V shed 1 base, J shed 4 bases, and the junction held 2 bases outside the gene matches. The CDR3 DNA reads TGCAGCGTTGAAGGACAGGGGATCTATGGCTACACCTTC. The encoded protein is CSVEGQGIYGYTF.

The V and J genes are TRBV28 and TRBJ1-5; D uncertain. The CDR3 sequence is 16 residues long. V lost 3 bases to trimming and J lost 6 bases, with 18 bases between them. Germline V gene data show CDR1 as MDHEN and CDR2 as SYDVKM. CDR3 amino acids: CASSFNAERITQPQHF. Here the CDR3 DNA reads TGTGCCAGCAGTTTCAACGCGGAACGAATCACTCAGCCCCAGCATTTT.

The chain's CDR3 is CATSRGREGHQPQHF. In DNA, the CDR3 is TGTGCCACCAGCAGGGGCAGGGAGGGACATCAGCCCCAGCATTTT. This rearrangement joins TRBV15 to TRBJ1-5, with a weak D call TRBD1 (5 bases). The germline V and J ends were trimmed by 3 bases and 5 bases, with 14 bases remaining between them. CDR3 size: 15 residues. Germline V gene data show CDR1 as LNHNV and CDR2 as YYDKDF (reference sequence).

The chain uses TRBV27 and TRBJ2-1, with 9 bases aligning to TRBD2. V gave up 6 bases and J gave up 2 bases; unmatched junction bases: 8. The CDR3 length is 16 residues. In germline, CDR1 is MNHEY, CDR2 SMNVEV (reference sequence). This CDR3 is CASSPQPSGTYNEQFF. In DNA, the CDR3 is TGTGCCAGCAGCCCACAGCCTAGCGGGACCTACAATGAGCAGTTCTTC.